In this sample, the clone carrying this T cell receptor beta chain turned up once. Study processing details: Cell counts per sample came from amplifying reference gene primers. Here immunoSEQ multiplex PCR was the method, and the copy in TCRdb shows in-frame clones only, minus some. The D gene and trimming were derived from the DNA, and the V and J assignments and clone size from that table. The sample records 330,000 or so clones, around 87% being singletons. Everyone who took part was roughly 18 to 89 years old, and they came from over 20 US areas. The record originates from a study of blood T cell repertoires in COVID-19. Across the whole study: Recovered Cohort 3 donors showed two negative PCRs, clearance, or symptom resolution. PBMCs, B-cell-depleted T cells, or T cells were the source of the cDNA or gDNA that made up the material.

V shed 4 bases and J shed 0 bases, with 12 bases lying between them. The CDR3 is 15 residues long. Germline loops: CDR1 LGHDT, CDR2 YNNKEL (reference sequence). This rearrangement joins TRBV3-1 (or the pseudogene TRBV3-2) to TRBJ1-1, with TRBD1 as a possible D gene (6 bases). This receptor was taken from a man aged 35 to 55 in a cohort exposed to, infected with or recovered from COVID-19 (not recorded which). The sequencing sample was made of PBMCs or T cells enriched from blood (not recorded which). CDR3 bases: TGTGCCAGCAGCCCGGCCCAGGGGCTGAACACTGAAGCTTTCTTT. It yields the protein CASSPAQGLNTEAFF.